This entry concerns a single T cell receptor beta chain. The V gene's germline CDR1 is ENHRY and CDR2 SYGVKD. This CDR3 has 15 residues. V lost 6 bases to trimming and J lost 3 bases; unmatched junction nucleotides: 7. The cDNA was produced through 5'RACE with 10-nucleotide random UMIs. A single run covered 15-18 subjects with over 190 million TCR-beta sequences. TCRdb called the 5' RACE reads again in MiXCR, with one record for every CDR3 protein. The sample contains over 30,000 distinct CDR3 sequences, approximately 13% of which appear only once. The time point denotes: longitudinal time-point 2. Preparation of the unsorted libraries drew on 2 million PBMCs stored at -80 C. This record comes from a study of neurological immune-mediated disorders.

The chain employs TRBV10-3 and TRBJ2-1, with 8 bases lining up with TRBD2. This receptor was obtained from a woman in her thirties or forties in good health. The sequenced material came from PBMCs. The CDR3 nucleotides read TGTGCCATCAGGGAAGCGGGAGTGGGCTACAATGAGCAGTTCTTC. The encoded protein is CAIREAGVGYNEQFF.